The sequence of this T cell receptor (beta chain) was determined in a study of cytomegalovirus exposure and HLA in healthy donors. PCR amplification relied on 60 Vbeta primers (plus 13 Jbeta primers). Sequencing was performed with immunoSEQ multiplex PCR; in TCRdb, only in-frame clones are kept and a portion is missing. This sample has about 150,000 clones, with 70% to 80% found just once. The germline V gene encodes CDR1 MGHDK and CDR2 SYGVNS. The junction had 2 bases not matched to a gene; V was cut back by 2 bases and J by 2 bases. This CDR3 is 16 amino acids long. V and J are TRBV25-1 and TRBJ2-6, with TRBD1 identical over 8 bases. Sequences were obtained from PBMCs. The TCR was taken from a man aged 30 to 39 in good health and CMV-seronegative. Here the CDR3 DNA reads TGTGCCAGCAGTGAACCGGACAGGGCTGGGGCCAACGTCCTGACTTTC. This codes for CASSEPDRAGANVLTF.